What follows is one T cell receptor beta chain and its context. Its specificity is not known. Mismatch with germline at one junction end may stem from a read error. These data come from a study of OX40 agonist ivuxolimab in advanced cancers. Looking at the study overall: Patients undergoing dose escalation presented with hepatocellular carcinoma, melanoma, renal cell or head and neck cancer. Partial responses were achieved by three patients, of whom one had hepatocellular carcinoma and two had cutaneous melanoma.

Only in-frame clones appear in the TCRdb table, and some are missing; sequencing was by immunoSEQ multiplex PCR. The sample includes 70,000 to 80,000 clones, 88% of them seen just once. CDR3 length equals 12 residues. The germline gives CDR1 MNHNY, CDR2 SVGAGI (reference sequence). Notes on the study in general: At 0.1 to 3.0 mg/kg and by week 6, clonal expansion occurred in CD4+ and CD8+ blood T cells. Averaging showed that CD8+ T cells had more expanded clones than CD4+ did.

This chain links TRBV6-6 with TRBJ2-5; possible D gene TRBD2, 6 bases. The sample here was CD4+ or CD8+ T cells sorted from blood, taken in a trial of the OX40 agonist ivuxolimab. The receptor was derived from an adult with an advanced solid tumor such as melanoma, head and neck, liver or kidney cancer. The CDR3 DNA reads TGTGCCAGCAGCAGGAGGGCGGAGACCCAATACTTC. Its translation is CASSRRAETQYF.